This T cell receptor beta chain is drawn from a study of blood T cell repertoires in COVID-19. V was trimmed by 3 bases and J by 0 bases, leaving 5 bases between them. Germline assignment: CDR1 MGHRA and CDR2 YSYEKL. This CDR3 is built from 14 residues. As handled by the study authors: Estimates of nucleated cell counts were drawn from the amplification of reference gene primers. Assay used: immunoSEQ multiplex PCR; TCRdb lists only in-frame clones, some missing. V and J calls and clone size follow that table, whereas D and trimming were derived from the DNA. The sample holds 410,000 or so clones; approximately 90% are singletons and the top ten take around 1.4%. This clone was seen a single time. The same CDR3 arises from other DNA sequences in this sample as well.

The receptor comes from a woman aged 25 to 45 with active or convalescent COVID-19. Material: peripheral blood. The V and J genes are TRBV4-1 and TRBJ1-4; D unresolved. CDR3 nucleotides: TGCGCCAGCAGCCACCCTGCAACTAATGAAAAACTGTTTTTT. This encodes CASSHPATNEKLFF.